This TCR beta chain came from a study of blood T cell repertoires in COVID-19 (TCRdb year 2020). Concerning the study at large: Samples covering the acute and convalescent phases of COVID-19 were provided by collaborators in the United States, Italy and Spain. The samples were drawn from the first 160 participants of the ongoing ImmuneRACE study and from 1,200 or so subjects provided by 6 global collaborators. The material from the prospective study consisted of cDNA or gDNA derived from T cells, B-cell-depleted T cells, or PBMCs. Where available, HLA class I and class II types were obtained from metadata supplied by the sample provider rather than from assay-based typing. Sample metadata almost always included a de-identified subject ID, COVID-19 status, age in years and sex. The repertoires were made available in a free public database intended to serve as a resource for research on the immune response to SARS-CoV-2. Subjects who had been exposed to COVID-19, were actively infected with it, or had recovered from it provided the deeply sampled blood TCRbeta repertoires that made up the dataset.

The immunoSEQ Assay, a bias-controlled multiplex PCR, was used to amplify TCRbeta CDR3 regions from genomic DNA. Regarding the original processing steps: Within the assay, amplification of reference gene primers was used to estimate how many nucleated cells each sample contained. To quantify the absolute abundance of each unique TCRbeta CDR3 rearrangement, sequence reads were collapsed and filtered. For each sample, productive Simpson clonality was calculated by taking the square root of Simpson's diversity index across productive rearrangements. Drawn from immuneACCESS, this table holds only the in-frame rearrangements with V and J called that TCRdb kept. Clones are partly lost; checked studies trace under half to an unresolved V gene and leave the rest unexplained. The DNA was the basis for D and trimming; V, J and clone size are from that table. For this sample there are 500,000 or so clones; around 90% appear just once. 0.7% of the sample is taken by the ten largest.

Participants in the prospective study were aged roughly 18 to 100 years, lived in under 30 United States geographic areas, and enrolled through a virtual design. Cohort assignment in the prospective study relied on participant-reported clinical history from a screening survey and a study questionnaire. Recovered participants in ImmuneRACE Cohort 3 were defined as having two consecutive negative NP/OP PCR tests, clearance from a healthcare professional, or resolution of symptoms. In the prospective study, mobile phlebotomists collected whole blood, serum and a nasopharyngeal or oropharyngeal swab from each participant. Prospective study participants could optionally give additional blood draws and questionnaires over an approximately two-month period. Before DNA extraction, blood samples from the prospective study were shipped at room temperature or frozen. Summary of the overall study and its limitations: Clinical and demographic metadata were provided uncurated, with the amount varying by source and participant.

Points on this clone: Which antigen it targets is not known. No much larger clone exists at a distance of one base, and base qualities are not known.

Based on the germline V gene (reference sequence), the CDR1 and CDR2 sequences are GTSNPN and SVGIG. The CDR3 holds 13 amino acids from the cysteine to the phenylalanine. This entry keeps only the CDR3 DNA: 39 bases, framed from base 1. V and J are truncated by 5 bases and 5 bases respectively, leaving an intervening sequence of 15 bases. The receptor was isolated from a woman between 18 and 29 years old who had recovered from COVID-19. The V gene is TRBV30 and the J gene is TRBJ1-2, with TRBD1 as a weak D call on 5 bases. Material: PBMCs or T cells enriched from blood (not recorded which). CDR3 region: CAWGGADFYGYTF. The nucleotide sequence is given as TGTGCCTGGGGGGGAGCCGATTTTTATGGCTACACCTTC.